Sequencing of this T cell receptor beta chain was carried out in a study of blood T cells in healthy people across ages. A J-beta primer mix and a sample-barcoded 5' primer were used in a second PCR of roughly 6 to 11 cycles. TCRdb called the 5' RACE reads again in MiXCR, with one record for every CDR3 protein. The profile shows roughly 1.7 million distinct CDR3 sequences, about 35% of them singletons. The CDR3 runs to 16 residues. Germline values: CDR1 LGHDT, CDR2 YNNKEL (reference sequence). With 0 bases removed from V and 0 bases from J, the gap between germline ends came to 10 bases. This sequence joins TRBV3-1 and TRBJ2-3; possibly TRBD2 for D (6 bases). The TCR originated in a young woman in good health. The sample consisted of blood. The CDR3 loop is CASSQEGGPSTDTQYF. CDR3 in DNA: TGTGCCAGCAGCCAAGAGGGAGGACCTAGCACAGATACGCAGTATTTT.